The source of this T cell receptor (beta chain) is a study of cytomegalovirus exposure and HLA in healthy donors (dated by TCRdb to about 2017). Background on the whole study: According to a later analysis, the 100 to 150 validation repertoires were produced on the same platform as the approximately 690 repertoires of the first cohort. The study was designed to test whether signatures of past pathogen exposure could be identified by cataloging public T cell receptors. A separate validation cohort of more than 100 different subjects was used in addition to the 666-subject first cohort. To predict cytomegalovirus infection status, the study combined high-throughput TCR immunosequencing, statistical association of individual TCRs with disease status, and machine learning. Broader findings and caveats from the paper: Most TCR sequences were observed very rarely across donors, whereas some public TCRs were present in many individuals. The classifier was reported to diagnose cytomegalovirus status with high specificity and sensitivity in both the original cohort and the validation cohort. A later analysis found that TCRs clustered in the first cohort also tended to co-occur in the roughly 120 validation repertoires, with approximately 95% of cluster scores above 0. In the study, 150 to 200 TCR beta chains were listed as associated with cytomegalovirus. In vitro tests confirmed that a few of the cytomegalovirus-associated TCR beta chains recognize cytomegalovirus antigens. According to the authors, the approach could potentially be generalized to other disease states and immunological phenotypes. A later analysis had no HLA typing for the validation cohort, so co-occurrence there was scored across all 120 repertoires.

Separate from the roughly 700-subject first cohort, the validation cohort of 90 to 150 subjects was the group to which the donors belonged. Sequences SNHLY (CDR1) and FYNNEI (CDR2) are obtained from the germline V gene. V is shortened by 7 bases, J by 1 base, and the region joining them spans 10 bases. The CDR3 sequence holds 13 residues, the cysteine and phenylalanine included. Just the 39-base CDR3 DNA is kept, in frame starting at base 1. The receptor library was made with the immunoSEQ multiplex PCR assay. Processing in the source paper ran as follows. A statistical classification framework was built for diagnosing cytomegalovirus status from the catalog of TCR beta chain sequences. TCRdb holds this immuneACCESS table with in-frame rearrangements only. Some clones are missing; in checked studies, unresolved V genes explain under half, and the rest has no known cause. Clone size and V and J calls were adopted from that table, with D and trimming inferred from the DNA. The sample table contains fewer than 250,000 clones; only one count was recorded for 87% of them. The ten top clones hold 1.5% to 2.5% of the sample.

The table lists this clone with a few counts. Its antigen is still unknown. The sample holds no much larger clone one base away, and base qualities are not on file. The sequenced material came from PBMCs. The source is a woman aged 18-30 years in good health and CMV-seropositive. Here the chain combines TRBV2 and TRBJ1-1; the D gene is possibly TRBD1, with 6 bases matching. CDR3 protein: CASTTTGNTEAFF. The DNA reads as follows: TGTGCCAGCACCACGACAGGGAACACTGAAGCTTTCTTT. Beyond the CDR3, the reference TRBV2 and TRBJ1-1 genes provide the residues; the full variable domain reads: EPEVTQTPSHQVTQMGQEVILRCVPISNHLYFYWYRQILGQKVEFLVSFYNNEISEKSEIFDDQFSVERPDGSNFTLKIRSTKLEDSAMYFCASTTTGNTEAFFGQGTRLTVV.